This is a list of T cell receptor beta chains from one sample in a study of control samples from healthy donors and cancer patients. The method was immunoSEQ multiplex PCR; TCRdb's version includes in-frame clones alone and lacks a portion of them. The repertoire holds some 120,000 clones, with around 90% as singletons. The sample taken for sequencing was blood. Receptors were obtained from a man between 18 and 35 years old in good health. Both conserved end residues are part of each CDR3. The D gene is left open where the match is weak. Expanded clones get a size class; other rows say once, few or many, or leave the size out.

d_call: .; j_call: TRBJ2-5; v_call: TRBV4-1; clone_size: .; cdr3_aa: CASSHPKNGGRGVETQYF; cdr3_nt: TGCGCCAGCAGCCATCCCAAGAACGGGGGACGTGGGGTAGAGACCCAGTACTTC
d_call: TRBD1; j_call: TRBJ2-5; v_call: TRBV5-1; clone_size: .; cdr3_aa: CASSVTGAHQETQYF; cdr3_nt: TGCGCCAGCAGCGTGACAGGGGCCCATCAAGAGACCCAGTACTTC
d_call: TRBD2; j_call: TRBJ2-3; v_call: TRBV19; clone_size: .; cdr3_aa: CASSSNSGGDTDTQYF; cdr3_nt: TGTGCCAGTAGTAGCAACAGCGGGGGTGATACAGATACGCAGTATTTT
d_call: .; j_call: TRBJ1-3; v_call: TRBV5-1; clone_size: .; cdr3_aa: CASGTGTPSSGNTIYF; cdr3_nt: TGCGCCAGCGGAACAGGGACACCGAGCTCTGGAAACACCATATATTTT
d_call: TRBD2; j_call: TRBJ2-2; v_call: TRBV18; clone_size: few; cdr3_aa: CASSVREADTGELFF; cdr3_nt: TGTGCCAGCTCCGTTCGGGAGGCGGACACCGGGGAGCTGTTTTTT
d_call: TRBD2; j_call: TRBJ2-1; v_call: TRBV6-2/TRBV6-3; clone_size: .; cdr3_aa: CASSLTSGSYNEQFF; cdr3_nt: TGTGCCAGCAGCTTGACTAGCGGGAGCTACAATGAGCAGTTCTTC
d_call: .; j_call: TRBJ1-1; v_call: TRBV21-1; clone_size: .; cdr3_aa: CASSKVRPDRAVEAFF; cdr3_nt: TGTGCCAGCAGCAAAGTAAGGCCCGACAGGGCCGTTGAAGCTTTCTTT
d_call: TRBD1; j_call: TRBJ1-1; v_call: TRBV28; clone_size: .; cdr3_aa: CASRPDRDYTEAFF; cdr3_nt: TGTGCCAGCAGACCGGACAGGGATTACACTGAAGCTTTCTTT
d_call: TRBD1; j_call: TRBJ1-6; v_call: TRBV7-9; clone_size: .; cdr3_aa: CASRGQVNNSPLHF; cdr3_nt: TGTGCCAGCAGGGGACAGGTTAATAATTCACCCCTCCACTTT
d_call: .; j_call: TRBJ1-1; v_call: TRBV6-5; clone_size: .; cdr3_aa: CASRRGNTEAFF; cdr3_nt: TGTGCCAGCAGACGAGGGAACACTGAAGCTTTCTTT
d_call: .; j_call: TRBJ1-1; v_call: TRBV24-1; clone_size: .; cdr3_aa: CATSDLPRLEAYTEAFF; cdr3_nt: TGTGCCACCAGTGATTTGCCGCGCTTAGAGGCGTACACTGAAGCTTTCTTT
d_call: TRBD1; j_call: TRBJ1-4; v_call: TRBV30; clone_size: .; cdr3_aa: CAWRGGRTTNEKLFF; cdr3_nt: TGTGCCTGGAGAGGGGGCAGGACAACTAATGAAAAACTGTTTTTT
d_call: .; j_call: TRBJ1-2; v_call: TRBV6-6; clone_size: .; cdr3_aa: CASRNNYGYTF; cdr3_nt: TGTGCCAGCAGGAATAACTATGGCTACACCTTC
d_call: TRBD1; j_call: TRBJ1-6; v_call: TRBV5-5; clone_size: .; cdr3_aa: CASSWDRTRSPLHF; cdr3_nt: TGTGCCAGCAGCTGGGACAGGACCCGTTCACCCCTCCACTTT
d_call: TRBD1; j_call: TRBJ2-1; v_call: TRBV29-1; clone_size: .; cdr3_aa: CTVPHRGQGYNEQFF; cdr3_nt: TGCACCGTACCCCACCGGGGACAGGGCTACAATGAGCAGTTCTTC
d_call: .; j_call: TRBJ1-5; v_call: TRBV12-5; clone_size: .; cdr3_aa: CASGLGRGQPQHF; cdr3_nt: TGTGCTAGTGGTTTGGGTCGGGGGCAGCCCCAGCATTTT
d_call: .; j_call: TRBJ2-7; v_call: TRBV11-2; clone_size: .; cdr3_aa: CASSIDLRGRQYF; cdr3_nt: TGTGCCAGCAGCATCGACCTCAGGGGTCGTCAGTACTTC
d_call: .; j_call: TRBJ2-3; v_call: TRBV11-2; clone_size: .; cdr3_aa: CASSLSVGTSTDTQYF; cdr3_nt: TGTGCCAGCAGCTTAAGCGTCGGGACTAGCACAGATACGCAGTATTTT
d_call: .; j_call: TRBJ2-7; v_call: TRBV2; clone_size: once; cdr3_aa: CASSTGRTYEQYF; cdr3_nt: TGTGCCAGCAGCACCGGGCGCACCTACGAGCAGTACTTC
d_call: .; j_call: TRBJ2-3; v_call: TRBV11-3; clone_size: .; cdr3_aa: CASSSWDWRTDTQYF; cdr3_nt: TGTGCCAGCAGCTCCTGGGACTGGCGCACAGATACGCAGTATTTT
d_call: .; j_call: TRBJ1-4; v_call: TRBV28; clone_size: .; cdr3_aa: CASSAPGVNEKLFF; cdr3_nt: TGTGCCAGCAGTGCGCCGGGTGTTAATGAAAAACTGTTTTTT
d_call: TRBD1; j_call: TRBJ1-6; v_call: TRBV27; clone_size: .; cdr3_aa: CASRLQGASYNSPLHF; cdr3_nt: TGTGCCAGCAGATTACAGGGGGCATCCTATAATTCACCCCTCCACTTT
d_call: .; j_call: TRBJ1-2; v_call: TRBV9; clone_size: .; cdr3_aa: CASSVGDSNYGYTF; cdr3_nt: TGTGCCAGCAGCGTAGGCGACAGCAACTATGGCTACACCTTC
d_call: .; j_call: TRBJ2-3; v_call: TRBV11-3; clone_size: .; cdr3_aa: CASSLKREGADTQYF; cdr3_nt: TGTGCCAGCAGCTTAAAACGGGAGGGGGCCGATACGCAGTATTTT
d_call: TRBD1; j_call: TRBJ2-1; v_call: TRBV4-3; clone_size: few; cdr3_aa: CASSQVTGGRNEQFF; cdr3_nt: TGCGCCAGCAGCCAAGTAACAGGGGGCAGGAATGAGCAGTTCTTC
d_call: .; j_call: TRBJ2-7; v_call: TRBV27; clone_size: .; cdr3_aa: CASSPGPRIHEQYF; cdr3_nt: TGTGCCAGCAGCCCCGGGCCTCGCATCCACGAGCAGTACTTC
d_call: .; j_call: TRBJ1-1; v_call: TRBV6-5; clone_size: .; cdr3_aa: CASTITGGTEAFF; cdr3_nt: TGTGCCAGCACCATTACGGGGGGCACTGAAGCTTTCTTT
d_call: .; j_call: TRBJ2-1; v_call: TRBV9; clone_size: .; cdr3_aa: CASSVRSHEQFF; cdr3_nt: TGTGCCAGCAGCGTACGGAGCCATGAGCAGTTCTTC
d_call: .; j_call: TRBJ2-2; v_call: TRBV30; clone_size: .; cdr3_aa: CAWSDQNTGELFF; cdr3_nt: TGTGCCTGGAGTGACCAGAACACCGGGGAGCTGTTTTTT
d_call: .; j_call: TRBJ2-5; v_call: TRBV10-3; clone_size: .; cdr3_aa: CAISEFGGQQTQYF; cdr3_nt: TGTGCCATCAGTGAGTTTGGGGGCCAGCAGACCCAGTACTTC
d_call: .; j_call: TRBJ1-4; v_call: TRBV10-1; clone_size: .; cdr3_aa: CASSEEVGINEKLFF; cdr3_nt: TGCGCCAGCAGTGAGGAAGTGGGAATTAATGAAAAACTGTTTTTT
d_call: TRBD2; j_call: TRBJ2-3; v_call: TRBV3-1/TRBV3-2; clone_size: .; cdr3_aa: CASSQGIGGGTDTQYF; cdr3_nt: TGTGCCAGCAGCCAAGGCATCGGGGGGGGCACAGATACGCAGTATTTT
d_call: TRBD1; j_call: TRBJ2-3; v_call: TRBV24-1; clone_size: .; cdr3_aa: CATSDWGQGGLDTQYF; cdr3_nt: TGTGCCACCAGTGACTGGGGACAGGGGGGCTTAGATACGCAGTATTTT
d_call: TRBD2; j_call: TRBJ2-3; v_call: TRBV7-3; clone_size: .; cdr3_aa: CASSLIPTSGSTDTQYF; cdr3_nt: TGTGCCAGCAGCTTAATTCCGACTAGCGGGAGTACAGATACGCAGTATTTT
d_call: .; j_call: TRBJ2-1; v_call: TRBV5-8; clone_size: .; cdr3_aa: CASSPGLLNVKGSYNEQFF; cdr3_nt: TGTGCCAGCAGCCCCGGACTCCTAAACGTTAAAGGCTCCTACAATGAGCAGTTCTTC
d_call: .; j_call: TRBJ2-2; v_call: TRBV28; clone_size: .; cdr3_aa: CASSPLNSGSTGELFF; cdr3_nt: TGTGCCAGCAGTCCTTTAAATTCAGGGTCCACCGGGGAGCTGTTTTTT
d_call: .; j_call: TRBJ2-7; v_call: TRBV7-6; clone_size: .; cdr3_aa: CASSSRGGGTSEQYF; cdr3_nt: TGTGCCAGCAGCTCCAGGGGGGGAGGGACTAGCGAGCAGTACTTC
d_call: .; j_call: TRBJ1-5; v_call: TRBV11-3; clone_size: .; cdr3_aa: CASSTGYNQPQHF; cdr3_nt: TGTGCCAGCAGTACAGGGTATAATCAGCCCCAGCATTTT
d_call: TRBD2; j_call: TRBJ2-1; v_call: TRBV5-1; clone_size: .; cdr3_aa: CASSLTSGEYNEQFF; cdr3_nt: TGCGCCAGCAGCTTGACTAGCGGGGAGTACAATGAGCAGTTCTTC
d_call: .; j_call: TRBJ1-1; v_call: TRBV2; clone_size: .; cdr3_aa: CASRRQSGTEAFF; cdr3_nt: TGTGCCAGTAGACGGCAAAGCGGCACTGAAGCTTTCTTT
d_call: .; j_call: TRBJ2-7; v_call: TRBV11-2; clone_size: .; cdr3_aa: CASSSVVLEEQYF; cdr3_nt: TGTGCCAGCTCGTCTGTGGTTTTGGAGGAGCAGTACTTC
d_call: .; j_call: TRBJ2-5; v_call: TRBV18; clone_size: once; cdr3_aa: CASSPPGQGLGETQYF; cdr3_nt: TGTGCCAGCTCACCACCGGGCCAGGGGCTTGGGGAGACCCAGTACTTC
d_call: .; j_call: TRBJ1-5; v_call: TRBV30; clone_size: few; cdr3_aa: CAWSLDGNQPQHF; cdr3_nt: TGTGCCTGGAGCCTGGATGGCAATCAGCCCCAGCATTTT
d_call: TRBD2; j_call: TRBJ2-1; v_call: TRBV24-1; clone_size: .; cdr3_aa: CATSGVGLAGKFF; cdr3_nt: TGTGCCACCAGTGGAGTGGGGCTAGCGGGAAAGTTCTTC
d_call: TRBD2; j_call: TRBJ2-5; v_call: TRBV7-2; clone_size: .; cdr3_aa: CASSRDYVQETQYF; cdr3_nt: TGTGCCAGCAGCCGGGACTACGTACAAGAGACCCAGTACTTC
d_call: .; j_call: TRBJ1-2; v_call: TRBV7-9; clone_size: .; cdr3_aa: CASSSTAGAYDYGYTF; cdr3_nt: TGTGCCAGCAGCTCTACAGCGGGGGCTTATGACTATGGCTACACCTTC
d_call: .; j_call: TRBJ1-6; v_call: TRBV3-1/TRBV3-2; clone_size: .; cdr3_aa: CASSQELVGIYNSPLHF; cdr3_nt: TGTGCCAGCAGCCAAGAATTAGTAGGGATCTATAATTCACCCCTCCACTTT
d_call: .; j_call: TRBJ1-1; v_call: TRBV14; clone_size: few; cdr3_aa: CASSKGAEAFF; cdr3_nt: TGTGCCAGCAGCAAGGGGGCTGAAGCTTTCTTT
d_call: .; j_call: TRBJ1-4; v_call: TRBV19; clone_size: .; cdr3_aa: CASSTPAGTSRF; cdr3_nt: TGTGCCAGTAGTACCCCGGCCGGGACCAGTCGTTTT
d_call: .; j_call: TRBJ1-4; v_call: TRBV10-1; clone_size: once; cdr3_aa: CASSSGTGNEKLFF; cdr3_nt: TGCGCCAGCAGCTCCGGGACGGGTAATGAAAAACTGTTTTTT
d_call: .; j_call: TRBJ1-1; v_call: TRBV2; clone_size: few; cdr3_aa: CASSESSAKAFF; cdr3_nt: TGTGCCAGCAGTGAATCATCGGCTAAAGCTTTCTTT
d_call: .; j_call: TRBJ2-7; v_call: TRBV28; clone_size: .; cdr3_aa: CASREREYEQYF; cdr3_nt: TGTGCCAGCAGGGAGAGGGAATACGAGCAGTACTTC
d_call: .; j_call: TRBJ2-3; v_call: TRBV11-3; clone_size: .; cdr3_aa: CASSLDLMELSEDTQYF; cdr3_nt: TGTGCCAGCAGCTTAGATCTGATGGAACTCTCTGAAGATACGCAGTATTTT
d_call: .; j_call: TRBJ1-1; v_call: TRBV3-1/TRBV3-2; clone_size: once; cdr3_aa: CASSQEVGMAVEAFF; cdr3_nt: TGTGCCAGCAGCCAAGAGGTAGGTATGGCCGTTGAAGCTTTCTTT
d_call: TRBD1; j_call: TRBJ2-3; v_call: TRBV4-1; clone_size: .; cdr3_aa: CASSQQTYGTGGTDTQYF; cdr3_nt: TGCGCCAGCAGCCAACAAACCTATGGGACAGGGGGCACAGATACGCAGTATTTT
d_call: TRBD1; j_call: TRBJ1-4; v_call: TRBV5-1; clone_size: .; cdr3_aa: CASSLATNRGANEKLFF; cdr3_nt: TGCGCCAGCAGCTTGGCTACAAACAGGGGTGCTAATGAAAAACTGTTTTTT
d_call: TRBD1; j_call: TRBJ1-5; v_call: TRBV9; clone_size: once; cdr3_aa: CASSLGDSGQPQHF; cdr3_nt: TGTGCCAGCAGCCTGGGGGACAGCGGTCAGCCCCAGCATTTT
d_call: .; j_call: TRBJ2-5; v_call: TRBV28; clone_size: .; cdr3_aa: CASIDGRGRRMQETQYF; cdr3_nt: TGTGCCAGCATCGACGGGCGGGGAAGAAGGATGCAAGAGACCCAGTACTTC
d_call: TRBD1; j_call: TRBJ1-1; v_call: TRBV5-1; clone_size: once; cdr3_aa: CASSLGRQGATEAFF; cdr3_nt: TGCGCCAGCAGCTTGGGGAGACAGGGGGCCACTGAAGCTTTCTTT